Listed below are T cell receptor beta chains from one sample, sequenced in a study of shared clonotypes between healthy human individuals. Assay: immunoSEQ multiplex PCR; the TCRdb copy retains only in-frame clones and omits some. Of nearly 1 million clones listed, approximately 80% were seen once; the top ten hold approximately 1.5%. Sequencing input: memory CD4+ T cells sorted from blood. These TCRs come from a man aged 18 to 30 in good health. CDR3s include the opening cysteine and the closing phenylalanine or tryptophan. A D gene is named only where the DNA matches it firmly. Some rows mark clone size as missing; the rest say once, few, many or name a class of expanded clone.

V gene	J gene	D gene	clone size	CDR3 DNA	CDR3 protein
TRBV10-2	TRBJ1-2	TRBD1	NA	TGCGCCAGCAGGAAGGATACAGGGGGGTCTAACTATGGCTACACCTTC	CASRKDTGGSNYGYTF
TRBV9	TRBJ1-2	NA	NA	TGTGCCAGTCCGGCGGGGGGTGGCTACACCTTC	CASPAGGGYTF
TRBV19	TRBJ1-2	NA	NA	TGTGCCAGTAGTACCCGACAGTCTTATGGCTACACCTTC	CASSTRQSYGYTF
TRBV6-5	TRBJ2-2	TRBD1	NA	TGTGCCAGCAGTTACCCAGGGGGCCACGGGGAGCTGTTTTTT	CASSYPGGHGELFF
TRBV11-2	TRBJ2-3	NA	many	TGTGCCAGCAGCCGAGGTGCGTCGGGGTTCACAGATACGCAGTATTTT	CASSRGASGFTDTQYF
TRBV25-1	TRBJ1-3	NA	NA	TGTGCCAGCAGGGAACAGGGATCAGGAAACACCATATATTTT	CASREQGSGNTIYF
TRBV28	TRBJ2-3	TRBD2	NA	TGTGCCAGCAGTTTTTCGGGGCGGGGGAGCACAGATACGCAGTATTTT	CASSFSGRGSTDTQYF
TRBV27	TRBJ1-1	NA	NA	TGTGCCAGCAGTTTTTTGGGTGTTGCCAGAGGGGGGGGTGAAGCTTTCTTT	CASSFLGVARGGGEAFF
TRBV6-1	TRBJ1-1	TRBD1	NA	TGTGCCAGCAGTCTGACAGGGAGGGGCACTGAAGCTTTCTTT	CASSLTGRGTEAFF
TRBV28	TRBJ1-2	TRBD1	NA	TGTGCCAGCAGGAGCCCAGGGGGCGCCCCCGGGGTCTATGGCTACACCTTC	CASRSPGGAPGVYGYTF
TRBV27	TRBJ2-5	TRBD1	NA	TGTGCCAGCAGTTCAAATACAGGGGCTCAAGAGACCCAGTACTTC	CASSSNTGAQETQYF
TRBV5-4	TRBJ2-2	TRBD1	few	TGTGCCAGCAGCTTAGGGGGACAGGATATCGGGGAGCTGTTTTTT	CASSLGGQDIGELFF
TRBV21-1	TRBJ1-2	NA	once	TGTGCCAGCAGCAAAGATTTGGGCAGGTCGAGCTATGGCTACACCTTC	CASSKDLGRSSYGYTF
TRBV4-3	TRBJ2-7	NA	few	TGCGCCAGCAGCCCCAGTACTGCGCGGACAGATACGTACTTC	CASSPSTARTDTYF
TRBV30	TRBJ1-4	TRBD1	NA	TGTGCCTGGAGTGTACCAGGGACAGGGAATGAAAAACTGTTTTTT	CAWSVPGTGNEKLFF
TRBV6-1	TRBJ1-2	NA	NA	TGTGCCAGCAGTGAATCGGTTGGGCAAAACTATGGCTACACCTTC	CASSESVGQNYGYTF
TRBV5-1	TRBJ2-7	TRBD1	once	TGCGCCAGCAGACTGACAGGGTCCTACGAGCAGTACTTC	CASRLTGSYEQYF
TRBV10-2	TRBJ1-1	NA	few	TGCGCCAGCAGGGCCGGCACTGAAGCTTTCTTT	CASRAGTEAFF
TRBV5-4	TRBJ1-2	NA	NA	TGTGCCAGCAGCCCTGAAGACAGGCCCTCCTATGGCTACACCTTC	CASSPEDRPSYGYTF
TRBV19	TRBJ2-5	TRBD1	NA	TGTGCCAGTTCAAAAAGGGGGCACCAAGAGACCCAGTACTTC	CASSKRGHQETQYF
TRBV4-3	TRBJ1-5	NA	NA	TGCGCCAGCAGCCACAGAATCGACACTCAGCCCCAGCATTTT	CASSHRIDTQPQHF
TRBV5-1	TRBJ2-2	TRBD1	NA	TGCGCCAGCAGCCCGGGACAGTTTGCAACCGGGGAGCTGTTTTTT	CASSPGQFATGELFF
TRBV5-1	TRBJ2-4	TRBD2	NA	TGCGCCAGCAGCTGGGGGAGGGACCCCTTCGGCATTCAGTACTTC	CASSWGRDPFGIQYF
TRBV25-1	TRBJ2-7	TRBD1	NA	TGTGCCAGCAGTAGGACAGGGCTGGGCGAGCAGTACTTC	CASSRTGLGEQYF
TRBV2	TRBJ2-3	TRBD1	NA	TGTGCCAGCAGGGTGACAGGGGAACATACGCAGTATTTT	CASRVTGEHTQYF
TRBV5-1	TRBJ1-6	NA	once	TGCGCCAGCAGCTTGCCGGGTGATAATTCACCCCTCCACTTT	CASSLPGDNSPLHF
TRBV7-6	TRBJ2-7	NA	NA	TGTGCCAGCAGCTTACAACAGGGGGGGGCCTACGAGCAGTACTTC	CASSLQQGGAYEQYF
TRBV25-1	TRBJ1-3	NA	NA	TGTGCCAGCAAGCGTGGGTCTGGAAACACCATATATTTT	CASKRGSGNTIYF
TRBV30	TRBJ2-3	NA	NA	TGTGCCTGGAGAGCGGGTCAGTCTGCAGATACGCAGTATTTT	CAWRAGQSADTQYF
TRBV5-4	TRBJ2-2	TRBD1	NA	TGTGCCAGCAGCTCAGGGGACAGGGGGCAGGGAAGGGGCACCGGGGAGCTGTTTTTT	CASSSGDRGQGRGTGELFF
TRBV10-3	TRBJ1-2	NA	NA	TGTGCCATCAGCCGGGACAACAACTATGGCTACACCTTC	CAISRDNNYGYTF
TRBV7-8	TRBJ2-5	TRBD1	NA	TGTGCCAGCAGCTTGGGCCAGGGGGCCGGCGAGACCCAGTACTTC	CASSLGQGAGETQYF
TRBV5-1	TRBJ2-7	TRBD2	NA	TGCGCCAGCAGCGCTAGCGGTTCCTACGAGCAGTACTTC	CASSASGSYEQYF
TRBV28	TRBJ2-4	TRBD2	NA	TGTGCCAGCAGTTTGGGGAGGGCCCCAAACATTCAGTACTTC	CASSLGRAPNIQYF
TRBV5-4	TRBJ2-2	TRBD2	NA	TGTGCCAGCAGCACCTTAGCGGGCACCGGGGAGCTGTTTTTT	CASSTLAGTGELFF
TRBV30	TRBJ1-2	NA	NA	TGTGCCTGGATCAAAGGGTTCAACTATGGCTACACCTTC	CAWIKGFNYGYTF
TRBV6-6	TRBJ1-2	NA	NA	TGTGCCAGCAGGACGAACTATGGCTACACCTTC	CASRTNYGYTF
TRBV7-6	TRBJ1-2	NA	once	TGTGCCAGCAGCCCGGACGGGACCTATGGCTACACCTTC	CASSPDGTYGYTF
TRBV7-6	TRBJ2-2	NA	NA	TGTGCCAGCAGCTTAGTGCCAGCGAGCGGGGAGCTGTTTTTT	CASSLVPASGELFF
TRBV5-4	TRBJ1-1	NA	NA	TGTGCCAGCAGCTTGTTGGGCGGTGAAGCTTTCTTT	CASSLLGGEAFF
TRBV18	TRBJ1-4	NA	NA	TGTGCCAGCTCACCACAGACGGCTGAAAAACTGTTTTTT	CASSPQTAEKLFF
TRBV4-1	TRBJ1-4	TRBD1	NA	TGCGCCAGCAGGACAGGGGGGACAACTAATGAAAAACTGTTTTTT	CASRTGGTTNEKLFF
TRBV2	TRBJ1-3	NA	NA	TGTGCCAGCAGGGAACAGGGAACTGGAAACACCATATATTTT	CASREQGTGNTIYF
TRBV19	TRBJ2-7	NA	NA	TGTGCCAGTAGTATCGCGGGGGCTCGCGAGCAGTACTTC	CASSIAGAREQYF
TRBV11-3	TRBJ2-5	NA	NA	TGTGCCAGCAGCCCCGGTCCAAAGGAGACCCAGTACTTC	CASSPGPKETQYF
TRBV30	TRBJ1-6	NA	NA	TGTGCCTGGGTCCTTCGGGGGGTCGCTGAACCCCTCCACTTT	CAWVLRGVAEPLHF
TRBV9	TRBJ2-3	NA	NA	TGTGCCAGCAGCGTAGATTACCCAGATACGCAGTATTTT	CASSVDYPDTQYF